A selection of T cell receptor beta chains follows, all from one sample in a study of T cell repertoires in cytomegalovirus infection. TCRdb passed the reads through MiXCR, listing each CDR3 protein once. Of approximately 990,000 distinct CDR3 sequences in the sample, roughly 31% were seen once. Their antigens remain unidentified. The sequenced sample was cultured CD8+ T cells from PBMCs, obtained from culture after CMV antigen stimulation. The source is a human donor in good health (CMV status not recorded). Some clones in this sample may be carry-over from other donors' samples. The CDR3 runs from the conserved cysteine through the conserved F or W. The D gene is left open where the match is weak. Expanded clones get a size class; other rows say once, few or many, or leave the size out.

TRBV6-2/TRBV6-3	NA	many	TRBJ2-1	TGTGCCAGCAGTTACGGGCAGGGAACCTACAATGAGCAGTTCTTC	CASSYGQGTYNEQFF
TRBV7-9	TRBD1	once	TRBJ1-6	TGTGCCAGCAGCGTTTACAGGGGTTTGGATTCACCCCTCCACTTT	CASSVYRGLDSPLHF
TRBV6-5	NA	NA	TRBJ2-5	TGTGCCGGCAGTTACTTAGAGACCCATTACTTC	CAGSYLETHYF
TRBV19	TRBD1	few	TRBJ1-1	TGTGCCAGTAGTACGAGACAGGGACTCCCTGAAGCTTTCTTT	CASSTRQGLPEAFF
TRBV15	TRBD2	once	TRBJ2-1	TGTGCCACCAGCAGAGATAGACGGGGGGGGACTAATGAGCAGTTCTTC	CATSRDRRGGTNEQFF
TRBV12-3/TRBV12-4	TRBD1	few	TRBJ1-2	TGTGCCAGCAGTTTAGCCGGGACAGATTACTATGGCTACACCTTC	CASSLAGTDYYGYTF
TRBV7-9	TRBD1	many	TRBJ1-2	TGTGCCAGCAGCCTAAGAGAAACAGGGGTACTCTATGGCTACACCTTC	CASSLRETGVLYGYTF
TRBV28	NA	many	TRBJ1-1	TGTGCCACTGCGGTGACAGAACTGAACACTGAAGCTTTCTTT	CATAVTELNTEAFF
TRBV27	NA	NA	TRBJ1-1	TGTGCCAGCAGTTTCCTTGGAAAGGAAGCTTTCTTT	CASSFLGKEAFF
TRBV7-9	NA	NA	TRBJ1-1	TGTGCCAGCAGCTCCGAGGGACTGTACACTGAAGCTTTCTTT	CASSSEGLYTEAFF
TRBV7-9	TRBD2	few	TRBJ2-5	TGTGCCAGCAGCACCCCAAGGCGGGGGGGGTCGCCGGGGGAGACCCAGTACTTC	CASSTPRRGGSPGETQYF
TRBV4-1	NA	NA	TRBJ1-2	TGCGCCAGCAGCCAAGAGACGGACTATGGCTACACCTTC	CASSQETDYGYTF
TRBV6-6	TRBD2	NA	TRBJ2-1	TGTGCCAGCAGCTCCGCTAGCGGGGGCCTTAATGAGCAGTTCTTC	CASSSASGGLNEQFF
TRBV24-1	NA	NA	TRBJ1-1	TGTGCCACCAGTGAGCAAGGACAACAGAACACTGAAGCTTTCTTT	CATSEQGQQNTEAFF
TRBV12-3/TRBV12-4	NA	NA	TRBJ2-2	TGTGCCAGCATTAACCCGACGGCGAGGGGCACCGGGGAGCTGTTTTTT	CASINPTARGTGELFF
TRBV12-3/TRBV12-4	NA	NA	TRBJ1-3	TGTGCCAGCAGTTTCTTTCTAGCTCAGTTAAGCCTCTCCTTCTCTGGAAACACCATATATTTT	CASSFFLAQLSLSFSGNTIYF
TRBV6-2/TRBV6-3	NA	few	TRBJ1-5	TGTGCCAGCAGGTTATGGGACGGGCGCGATCAGCCCCAGCATTTT	CASRLWDGRDQPQHF
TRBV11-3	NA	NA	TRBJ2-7	TGTGCCAGCAGCTTAGTCCGGGGCCACGAGCAGTACTTC	CASSLVRGHEQYF
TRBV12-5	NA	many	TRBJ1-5	TGTGCTAGTAGTGGGGATGGCAATCAGCCCCAGCATTTT	CASSGDGNQPQHF
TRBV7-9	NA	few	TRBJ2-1	TGTGCCAGCAGTTTCCTACGTTCGGACAATGAGCAGTTCTTC	CASSFLRSDNEQFF
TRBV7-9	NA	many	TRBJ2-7	TGTGCCAGCAGTCCCCCGAGGCGGCCCCTTTACGAGCAGTACTTC	CASSPPRRPLYEQYF
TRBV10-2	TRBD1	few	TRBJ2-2	TGCGCCACCCGGGACAGGGGGTTGGGGGAGCTGTTTTTT	CATRDRGLGELFF
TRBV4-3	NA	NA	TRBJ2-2	TGCGCCAGCAGCCAAGAGGGAGTGACAGCGAACACCGGGGAGCTGTTTTTT	CASSQEGVTANTGELFF
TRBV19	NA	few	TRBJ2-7	TGTGCCAGTAGTACGACATTTCGCCACGAGCAGTACTTC	CASSTTFRHEQYF
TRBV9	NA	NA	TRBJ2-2	TGTGCCAGCAGCGTAAGTGGTCGGACCGGGGAGCTGTTTTTT	CASSVSGRTGELFF
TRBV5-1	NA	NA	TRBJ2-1	TGCGCCAGCAGCTTGGCGGGGGTAGGCAATGAGCAGTTCTTC	CASSLAGVGNEQFF
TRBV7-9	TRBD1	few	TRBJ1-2	TGTGCCAGCAGCCGAGGGACAGGATGGGGCTACACCTTC	CASSRGTGWGYTF
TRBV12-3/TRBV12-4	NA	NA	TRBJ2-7	TGTGCCAGCAGACCCTCGGGACACTACTCCTACGAGCAGTACTTC	CASRPSGHYSYEQYF
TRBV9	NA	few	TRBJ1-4	TGTGCCAGCAGCGTTCAGGAAACTAATGAAAAACTGTTTTTT	CASSVQETNEKLFF
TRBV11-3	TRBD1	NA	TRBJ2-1	TGTGCCAGCAGCTTAGGAGACAGGGAATACAATGAGCAGTTCTTC	CASSLGDREYNEQFF
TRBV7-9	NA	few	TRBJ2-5	TGTGCCAGCAGCTTAGTAGGATCGGTCGAGACCCAGTACTTC	CASSLVGSVETQYF
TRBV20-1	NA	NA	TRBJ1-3	TGCAGTGCATTTGGGGCCGGGGCTGGAAACACCATATATTTT	CSAFGAGAGNTIYF
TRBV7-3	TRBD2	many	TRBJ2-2	TGTGCCAGCAGCCCGTGGACTAGCGGGGGAACCGGGGAGCTGTTTTTT	CASSPWTSGGTGELFF
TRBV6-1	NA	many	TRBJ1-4	TGTGCCAGCAGATCCTCTGTGTCAACTAATGAAAAACTGTTTTTT	CASRSSVSTNEKLFF
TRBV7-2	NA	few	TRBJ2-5	TGTGCCAGCAGGGGGGGGGGGCCCCAGTACTTC	CASRGGGPQYF
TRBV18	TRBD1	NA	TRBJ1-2	TGTGCCAGCTCACCGAGCCCAGGGGGCATTGGCTACACCTTC	CASSPSPGGIGYTF
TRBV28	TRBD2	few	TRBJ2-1	TGTGCCATCCGGGGGGGGGAGGTTGAGCAGTTCTTC	CAIRGGEVEQFF
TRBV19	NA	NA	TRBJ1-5	TGTGCCAGTAGTATAGTGCACCCTTCTCGCAATCAGCCCCAGCATTTT	CASSIVHPSRNQPQHF
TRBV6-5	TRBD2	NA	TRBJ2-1	TGTGCCAGCAGTTACTTCCCTAGCGGGGGGAATGAGCAGTTCTTC	CASSYFPSGGNEQFF
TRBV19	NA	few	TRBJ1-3	TGTGCCAGTTCTTGGGATCCCGAGGGAAACACCATATATTTT	CASSWDPEGNTIYF
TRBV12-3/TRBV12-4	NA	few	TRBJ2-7	TGTGCCAGCAGCCCTGTTCAGCCGGCCTACGAGCAGTACTTC	CASSPVQPAYEQYF
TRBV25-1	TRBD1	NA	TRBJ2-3	TGTGCCAGCAGTTCTGTCTATTATACAGGGGGTCGAACAGATACGCAGTATTTT	CASSSVYYTGGRTDTQYF
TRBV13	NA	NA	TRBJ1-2	TGTGCCAGCAGCTTACCCCGGGGCCGAAACTATGGCTACACCTTC	CASSLPRGRNYGYTF
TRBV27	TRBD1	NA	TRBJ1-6	TGTGCCAGCAGTTTTTATTTGAGTGATGGGACAGGAAATTCACCCCTCCACTTT	CASSFYLSDGTGNSPLHF
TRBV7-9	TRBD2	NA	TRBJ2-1	TGTGCCAGCAGTCATCCAGTCGACCTTGGACTAGTGGGCCCGAGCTCCTACAATGAGCAGTTCTTC	CASSHPVDLGLVGPSSYNEQFF
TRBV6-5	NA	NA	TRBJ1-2	TGTGCCAGCAGTTACACGCCGACAGTCTATGGCTACACCTTC	CASSYTPTVYGYTF
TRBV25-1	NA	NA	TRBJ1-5	TGTGCCAGCAGTGGTGGGGATTCCCAGCATTTT	CASSGGDSQHF
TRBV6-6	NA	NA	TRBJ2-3	TGTGCCAGCAGTTACCCCCCAACGTCCACAGATACGCAGTATTTT	CASSYPPTSTDTQYF
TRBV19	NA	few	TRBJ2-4	TGTGCCAGTAGTACCGGGGGCGCCGGGACCAAAAACATTCAGTACTTC	CASSTGGAGTKNIQYF
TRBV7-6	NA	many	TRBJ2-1	TGTGCCAGCAGCCTTTGGGATGAGCAGTTCTTC	CASSLWDEQFF
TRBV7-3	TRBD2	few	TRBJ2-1	TGTGCCAGCAGCCGTGGGACTAGCTTACCCTACAATGAGCAGTTCTTC	CASSRGTSLPYNEQFF
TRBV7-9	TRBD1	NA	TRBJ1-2	TGTGCCAGCAGCTTAGAAACGACAGGGACAAACTATGGCTACACCTTC	CASSLETTGTNYGYTF
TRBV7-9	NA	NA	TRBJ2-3	TGTGCCAGCAGCTTACCCAGGGAAGGGGATACGCAGTATTTT	CASSLPREGDTQYF
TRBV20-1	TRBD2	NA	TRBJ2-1	TGCAGTGCTAGCGGGCCGTTAGCGGGGACCTCATCCGAGCAGTTCTTC	CSASGPLAGTSSEQFF
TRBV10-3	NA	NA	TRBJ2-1	TGTGCCATCAGCGAGTCTAGCTCCCCTCTGTACAATGAGCAGTTCTTC	CAISESSSPLYNEQFF
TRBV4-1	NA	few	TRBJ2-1	TGCGCCAGCAGCCAAGGGACAGTAGGAGGGGACAATGAGCAGTTCTTC	CASSQGTVGGDNEQFF
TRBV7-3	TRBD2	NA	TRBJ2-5	TGTGCCAGCAGCAGTCTAGGACTAGGGGAGACCCAGTACTTC	CASSSLGLGETQYF
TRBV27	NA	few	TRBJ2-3	TGTGCCACCCACCGCACAGATACGCAGTATTTT	CATHRTDTQYF
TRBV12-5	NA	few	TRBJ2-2	TGTGCTAGTGGTTTGGTACTTGACACCGGGGAGCTGTTTTTT	CASGLVLDTGELFF